This TCR beta chain appears in the sequencing data of a study of control samples from healthy donors and cancer patients. Here immunoSEQ multiplex PCR was the method, and the copy in TCRdb shows in-frame clones only, minus some. The sample lists around 130,000 clones, 85% to 90% occurring once. The sequenced sample was PBMCs. This sequence was found in a man aged 50 or older with head and neck cancer.

The CDR3 DNA reads TGCGCCAGCAAAAACAGGGACACAGATACGCAGTATTTT. This codes for CASKNRDTDTQYF. The chain couples TRBV5-1 to TRBJ2-3, with D perhaps TRBD1 (6 bases). V shed 6 bases and J shed 2 bases, with 10 bases lying between them. Germline CDR1 is SGHRS and CDR2 is YFSETQ. The CDR3 spans 13 residues.